This passage covers 14 T cell receptor beta chains from one sample sequenced in a study of blood T cell repertoires in COVID-19. The method was immunoSEQ multiplex PCR; TCRdb's version includes in-frame clones alone and lacks a portion of them. The sample lists 150,000 to 200,000 clones; around 87% were seen once. Sequencing input: peripheral blood. The receptors stem from a woman aged 70 to 79 with COVID-19, enrolled during active disease.

V gene TRBV18 combines with J gene TRBJ2-5; no firm D call. This CDR3 contains 13 residues. Trimming removed 3 bases from V and 1 base from J, with 6 bases in between. CDR1 is KGHSH and CDR2 is LQKENI in the germline V gene. The CDR3 reads CASSPLLQETQYF. The CDR3 DNA reads TGTGCCAGCTCACCCTTACTCCAAGAGACCCAGTACTTC.

J is TRBJ1-6 and V is TRBV10-1, with a tentative D call TRBD1 (6 bases). Per germline, CDR1 WNHNN and CDR2 SYGVQD (reference sequence). The CDR3 loop spans 13 amino acids. Deletions cut 4 bases from V and 15 bases from J, with 16 bases between. The CDR3 bases are TGCGCCAGCAGTGCGAGAGGGGGTGGATTCCTCCACTTT. Translated, it gives CASSARGGGFLHF.

The chain combines TRBV19 with TRBJ1-6, with D perhaps matching TRBD1 (5 bases). V was shortened by 4 bases and J by 1 base, with 11 bases between the two germline ends. The length of the CDR3 is 16 residues. Germline V gives CDR1 LNHDA, CDR2 SQIVND (reference sequence). In DNA, the CDR3 is TGTGCCAGTAGTAGTAGGGGCAATTCCTATAATTCACCCCTCCACTTT. This encodes CASSSRGNSYNSPLHF.

This chain joins TRBV2 and TRBJ2-7, with 12 bases lining up with TRBD1. The CDR3 has 15 amino acids. CDR1 is SNHLY, CDR2 FYNNEI, per germline. Trimming took 1 base from V and 7 from J; bases not matched to a gene: 5. The CDR3: CASSEGGTGGIEQYF. In DNA, the CDR3 is TGTGCCAGCAGTGAAGGGGGGACAGGGGGCATTGAGCAGTACTTC.

The rearrangement links TRBV24-1 to TRBJ2-1; 7 bases map to TRBD2. Germline V CDR1 and CDR2: KGHDR, SFDVKD. This CDR3 is built from 16 residues. J gave up 3 bases and V 2 bases, and 6 bases lay outside the gene matches. The CDR3 region is CATSDSAGIDYNEQFF. CDR3 bases: TGTGCCACCAGTGATTCAGCGGGGATCGACTACAATGAGCAGTTCTTC.

The chain has TRBV7-9 and TRBJ2-1, with D perhaps matching TRBD2 (5 bases). Germline CDR1 SEHNR, CDR2 FQNEAQ (reference sequence). The CDR3 is 14 residues long. V was pared by 5 bases and J by 1 base, with 9 bases between. The CDR3 here is CASSLTSSYNEQFF. The CDR3 DNA follows: TGTGCCAGCAGCCTTACTAGTTCCTACAATGAGCAGTTCTTC.

V and J are TRBV7-2 and TRBJ2-1; the match to TRBD2 covers 11 bases. The CDR3 is 17 residues long. Germline V CDR1 and CDR2: SGHTA, FQGNSA. The J segment lost 7 bases and the V segment lost 1 base, leaving 9 bases of the junction unmatched. The CDR3 loop reads CASSLGSLAGGDNEQFF. The CDR3 DNA is TGTGCCAGCAGCTTAGGCTCCCTAGCGGGGGGAGATAATGAGCAGTTCTTC.

The chain joins TRBV5-1 to TRBJ1-6, with a tentative D call TRBD1 (5 bases). Germline CDR1 is SGHRS and CDR2 is YFSETQ. The CDR3 sequence is 14 residues long. The V and J ends lost 2 bases and 7 bases respectively, with 10 bases between them. DNA for the CDR3: TGCGCCAGCAGCTTAGGGACTCTGAATTCACCCCTCCACTTT. Protein: CASSLGTLNSPLHF. The full variable domain, its missing parts supplied by reference TRBV5-1 and TRBJ1-6, is KAGVTQTPRYLIKTRGQQVTLSCSPISGHRSVSWYQQTPGQGLQFLFEYFSETQRNKGNFPGRFSGRQFSNSRSEMNVSTLELGDSALYLCASSLGTLNSPLHFGNGTRLTVT.

The rearrangement joins TRBV19 to TRBJ1-6, with a tentative D call TRBD1 (5 bases). In germline, CDR1 is LNHDA, CDR2 SQIVND (reference sequence). CDR3 length: 15 amino acids. The ends were cut back, 3 bases at V and 9 bases at J, with 15 bases in the middle. DNA of the CDR3: TGTGCCAGTAGTATTGGCCAGGGTTACGGTTCACCCCTCCACTTT. Its protein is CASSIGQGYGSPLHF.

This chain links TRBV10-3 with TRBJ2-7; TRBD1 is a possible D gene (7 bases). Germline-derived CDR1 and CDR2 are ENHRY and SYGVKD. This CDR3 has 14 residues. V lost 6 bases, J lost 0 bases, and 12 bases lay in between. The CDR3 bases are TGTGCCATCAGGGCCCAGGGGGGCTCCTACGAGCAGTACTTC. It encodes CAIRAQGGSYEQYF.

V and J are TRBV5-6 and TRBJ1-2, with TRBD1 identical over 8 bases. The germline CDR1 and CDR2 sequences are SGHDT and YYEEEE. The V gene end was trimmed by 4 bases and the J gene end by 4 bases; junction bases not matched to a gene: 9. This CDR3 is 15 amino acids long. The CDR3, as DNA: TGTGCCAGCAGCACCAGGACAGGGAAATTCTATGGCTACACCTTC. This gives the protein CASSTRTGKFYGYTF.

This rearrangement joins TRBV3-1 (or the pseudogene TRBV3-2) to TRBJ1-3; 7 bases match TRBD1. This CDR3 has 15 amino acids. Germline CDR1 and CDR2: LGHDT and YNNKEL (reference sequence). The junction had 0 bases not matched to a gene; V was cut back by 1 base and J by 0 bases. The CDR3 nucleotides are TGTGCCAGCAGCCAAGGACAGGGCTCTGGAAACACCATATATTTT. Translation: CASSQGQGSGNTIYF.

This clone was recorded once. The chain recombines TRBV28 with TRBJ1-2, with D uncertain. CDR3 length equals 16 residues. Trimming cost V 6 bases and J 3 bases, with 20 bases left between them. CDR1 and CDR2 from the germline V gene are MDHEN and SYDVKM. As DNA, the CDR3 is TGTGCCAGCAGGGAGCTGGGTCCGAGTGTCGACTATGGCTACACCTTC. Translated, it gives CASRELGPSVDYGYTF.

V gene TRBV6-6 combines with J gene TRBJ2-7, with TRBD1 matching over 10 bases. The CDR3 loop spans 14 amino acids. CDR1 is MNHNY and CDR2 is SVGAGI in the germline V gene (reference sequence). With 2 bases clipped from V and 3 bases from J, the junction kept 1 base outside the gene matches. CDR3 DNA sequence: TGTGCCAGCAGTTACCGGGACAGGGGCTACGAGCAGTACTTC. Protein product: CASSYRDRGYEQYF.